This T cell receptor beta chain was profiled in a study of cytomegalovirus exposure and HLA in healthy donors. Looking at the study overall: A prior study identified just under 120 million unique TCR beta sequences from about 200 million T cells.

Study-level results: Later work showed greater clonal expansion in HLA-associated TCR beta chains than in equally common others. HLA alleles showed associations with 16,951 TCR beta sequences in a later analysis, at a 0.05 false discovery rate. As immune exposure information, only CMV serostatus was available.

Worth noting for this clone: The antigen is unknown.

CDR1 and CDR2 from the germline V gene are SNHLY and FYNNEI. Deletions cut 7 bases from V and 6 bases from J, with 12 bases between. The length of the CDR3 is 13 residues. With 60 Vbeta and 13 Jbeta primers, the PCR was carried out. Clones were read by immunoSEQ multiplex PCR, and TCRdb kept only the in-frame ones, dropping some. The sample shows about 85,000 clones, approximately 80% of them seen only once. This sequence originates from a woman aged 50 to 60 in good health and CMV-seropositive. The chain carries TRBV2 and TRBJ1-4; D is uncertain. Source material: PBMCs. In DNA form, the CDR3 reads TGTGCCAGCACCCGGTCGAGGGATGAAAAACTGTTTTTT. This sequence encodes CASTRSRDEKLFF.